The clone carrying this T cell receptor beta chain has more than one count but fewer than ten. The sample is drawn from a study of blood T cell repertoires in COVID-19. TCRdb's table, derived via immunoSEQ multiplex PCR, lists solely in-frame clones and lacks some. The sample carries 75,000 or so clones, around 85% recorded once. The CDR3 extends over 16 amino acids. Germline assignment: CDR1 SGHRS and CDR2 YFSETQ. Deletions cut 4 bases from V and 1 base from J, with 14 bases between. Sequences were obtained from peripheral blood. The chain links TRBV5-1 to TRBJ2-2, with D perhaps TRBD1 (5 bases). The TCR comes from a woman of 80 years or more with active or convalescent COVID-19. The CDR3 nucleotides are TGCGCCAGCAGCGGCGGACAAGCGAGGAACACCGGGGAGCTGTTTTTT. It is translated as CASSGGQARNTGELFF. Drawing the rest from reference TRBV5-1 and TRBJ2-2, the complete variable domain is KAGVTQTPRYLIKTRGQQVTLSCSPISGHRSVSWYQQTPGQGLQFLFEYFSETQRNKGNFPGRFSGRQFSNSRSEMNVSTLELGDSALYLCASSGGQARNTGELFFGEGSRLTVL.